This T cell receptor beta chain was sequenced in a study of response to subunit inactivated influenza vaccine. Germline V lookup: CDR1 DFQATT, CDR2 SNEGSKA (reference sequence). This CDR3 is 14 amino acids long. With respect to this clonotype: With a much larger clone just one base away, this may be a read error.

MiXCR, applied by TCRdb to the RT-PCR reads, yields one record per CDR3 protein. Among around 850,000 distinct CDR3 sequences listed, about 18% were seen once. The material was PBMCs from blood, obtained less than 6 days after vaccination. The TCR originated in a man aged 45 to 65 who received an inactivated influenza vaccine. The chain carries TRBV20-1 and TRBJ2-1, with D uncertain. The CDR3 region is CRATLAPIHNEQFF. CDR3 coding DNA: TGCAGAGCCACATTGGCGCCTATTCACAATGAGCAGTTCTTC.